The 21 T cell receptor beta chains presented below share a single source sample, sequenced in a study of OX40 agonist ivuxolimab in advanced cancers. Assay used: immunoSEQ multiplex PCR; TCRdb lists only in-frame clones, some missing. The table lists over 85,000 clones, 75% to 95% of them singletons. The specimen was CD4+ or CD8+ T cells sorted from blood, collected in a trial of the OX40 agonist ivuxolimab. The receptors were gathered from an adult with an advanced solid tumor such as melanoma, head and neck, liver or kidney cancer.

V and J are TRBV5-5 and TRBJ2-7, with a weak D call TRBD1 (6 bases). Deletions cut 2 bases from V and 3 bases from J, with 9 bases between. The CDR3 runs 13 residues. Germline-derived CDR1 and CDR2 are SGHKS and YYEKEE (reference sequence). The CDR3 sequence: CASSLKDSYEQYF. The CDR3 nucleotides are TGTGCCAGCAGCTTAAAGGACAGCTACGAGCAGTACTTC.

This sequence joins TRBV4-1 and TRBJ1-2, with unresolved D. The V end lost 2 bases, the J end lost 4 bases, and 8 bases lay between the germline ends. Germline-derived CDR1 and CDR2 are MGHRA and YSYEKL. The CDR3 totals 13 residues. For the CDR3, the DNA is TGCGCCAGCAGCCAACATACCCTCTATGGCTACACCTTC. Its protein product is CASSQHTLYGYTF.

J is TRBJ2-1 and V is TRBV5-1, with 8 bases matching TRBD2. Per germline, CDR1 SGHRS and CDR2 YFSETQ. V gave up 0 bases and J gave up 8 bases; unmatched junction bases: 22. The length of the CDR3 is 20 residues. CDR3 sequence reads: CASSLDVDPGRRAGVDEQFF. The DNA for the CDR3 is TGCGCCAGCAGCTTGGATGTCGATCCGGGTCGACGAGCGGGAGTAGATGAGCAGTTCTTC.

This clone has a handful of counts. CDR3 loop: CASNSGNGALSNQPQHF. In nucleotides, the CDR3 is TGCGCCAGCAACTCGGGTAATGGGGCATTGAGCAATCAGCCCCAGCATTTT. The rearrangement joins TRBV5-1 to TRBJ1-5; possible D gene TRBD1, 5 bases. The CDR3 is 17 amino acids. V lost 6 bases and J lost 1, with 20 bases in between. In germline, CDR1 is SGHRS, CDR2 YFSETQ.

The J gene is TRBJ2-1, the V gene TRBV6-5; 7 nucleotides agree with TRBD2. The trim removed 2 bases at V and 7 bases at J, leaving 8 bases unmatched. From germline, CDR1 is MNHEY and CDR2 SVGAGI. This CDR3 is built from 15 residues. CDR3 in amino acids: CASSYRRELSNEQFF. CDR3 DNA: TGTGCCAGCAGTTACCGGCGGGAGCTGTCAAATGAGCAGTTCTTC.

The table lists this clone with a few counts. The chain recombines TRBV7-2 with TRBJ2-3, with 9 nucleotides matching TRBD2. Germline values: CDR1 SGHTA, CDR2 FQGNSA. J lost 1 base, V lost 2 bases, and 4 bases had no gene match. This CDR3 contains 16 residues. The CDR3 nucleotides read TGTGCCAGCAGCTTATCGGGACTAGCCGGCACAGATACGCAGTATTTT. As protein: CASSLSGLAGTDTQYF.

The V and J genes are TRBV5-4 and TRBJ1-2; tentatively, D is TRBD1 (5 bases). Trimming left V 1 base short and J 2 bases short, with 6 bases between. The germline V gene encodes CDR1 SGHNT and CDR2 YYREEE (reference sequence). This CDR3 is 13 amino acids long. The CDR3 loop is CASSLRGNYGYTF. The DNA for the CDR3 is TGTGCCAGCAGCTTGAGGGGAAACTATGGCTACACCTTC.

This chain connects TRBV7-8 to TRBJ1-4; D uncertain. CDR3 size: 14 residues. The germline V gene encodes CDR1 SGHVS and CDR2 FQNEAQ. V was cut by 5 bases and J by 0 bases, with 7 bases left in between. In DNA form, the CDR3 reads TGTGCCAGCAGCCTTGGTTCAACTAATGAAAAACTGTTTTTT. This codes for CASSLGSTNEKLFF.

This chain joins TRBV6-1 and TRBJ2-7; a possible D gene is TRBD1 (6 bases). The ends were cut back, 6 bases at V and 2 bases at J, with 8 bases in the middle. The CDR3 extends over 12 amino acids. Per the germline V gene, CDR1 is MNHNS and CDR2 is SASEGT. This chain's CDR3 is CASRAGAYEQYF. The CDR3 DNA reads as TGTGCCAGCAGAGCAGGGGCCTACGAGCAGTACTTC.

The chain has TRBV18 and TRBJ2-5; no reliable D call. Germline-derived CDR1 and CDR2 are KGHSH and LQKENI. V was trimmed by 2 bases and J by 1 base, leaving 5 bases between them. The CDR3 spans 13 residues. The CDR3 nucleotides are TGTGCCAGCTCACCAAGCGCCCAAGAGACCCAGTACTTC. Its translation is CASSPSAQETQYF.

This clone came up once. The chain joins TRBV7-8 to TRBJ2-5; D may be TRBD1 or TRBD2 (7 bases each). CDR1 SGHVS and CDR2 FQNEAQ come from the germline V gene. Trimming removed 1 base from V and 11 bases from J, with 14 bases in between. The CDR3 has 13 amino acids. CDR3 sequence: CASSLGPGGEQYF. The CDR3 DNA reads as TGTGCCAGCAGCTTAGGTCCAGGGGGGGAGCAGTACTTC.

This chain uses TRBV11-2 with TRBJ1-2, with D possibly being TRBD1 (5 bases). V was trimmed by 5 bases and J by 8 bases, leaving 24 bases between them. The CDR3 contains 16 residues. The germline V gene has CDR1 SGHAT and CDR2 FQNNGV. The CDR3 loop is CASSPNRGALTGGYTF. CDR3 DNA sequence: TGTGCCAGCAGCCCGAACAGAGGGGCGCTAACTGGGGGCTACACCTTC.

The chain joins TRBV7-9 to TRBJ2-5; D is undetermined. Trimming pared 1 base from V and 4 bases from J, leaving 4 bases between. Germline CDR1 SEHNR, CDR2 FQNEAQ (reference sequence). The CDR3 runs 12 residues. The CDR3 loop reads CASSLVGETQYF. DNA for the CDR3: TGTGCCAGCAGCTTAGTAGGAGAGACCCAGTACTTC.

The chain joins TRBV4-2 to TRBJ2-1, with TRBD2 identical over 11 bases. J was trimmed by 0 bases and V by 1 base; bases with no gene match: 5. In germline, CDR1 is LGHNA, CDR2 YNFKEQ. The CDR3 contains 18 residues. The CDR3 sequence is CASSQAVLAGGSYNEQFF. The CDR3 region has the DNA TGTGCCAGCAGCCAAGCGGTTCTAGCGGGGGGCTCCTACAATGAGCAGTTCTTC.

The chain couples TRBV18 to TRBJ1-2; 8 bases align to TRBD1. CDR1 and CDR2 from the germline V gene are KGHSH and LQKENI. The CDR3 has 17 residues. The ends lost 1 base at V and 2 bases at J; junction bases unmatched: 9. DNA of the CDR3: TGTGCCAGCTCACCACTTCCAGGACAGGGCTCGAACTATGGCTACACCTTC. Amino acids: CASSPLPGQGSNYGYTF.

The chain carries TRBV11-2 and TRBJ1-1, with unresolved D. Germline lookup yields CDR1 SGHAT and CDR2 FQNNGV. The CDR3 has 14 residues. V lost 4 bases to trimming and J lost 0 bases, with 9 bases between them. The CDR3 DNA is TGTGCCAGCAGCTCGACCCAACTGAACACTGAAGCTTTCTTT. As protein: CASSSTQLNTEAFF.

This chain connects TRBV7-4 to TRBJ2-1, with 9 nucleotides matching TRBD2. The germline CDR1 and CDR2 sequences are SGHVT and SQSDAQ. The CDR3 runs 19 residues. After removal of 1 base from V and 7 bases from J, the junction contained 17 bases not matched to a gene. The CDR3 spells CASSLEEGGYSGSVNEQFF. The CDR3 nucleotides read TGTGCCAGCAGCTTAGAGGAGGGGGGTTATAGCGGGAGTGTTAATGAGCAGTTCTTC.

This chain joins TRBV27 and TRBJ2-2; D tentatively reads TRBD1 or TRBD2 (5 bases each). V was pared by 2 bases and J by 0 bases, with 13 bases between. Looked up from germline, CDR1 is MNHEY and CDR2 is SMNVEV (reference sequence). The CDR3 length is 17 residues. CDR3 sequence reads: CASSLLSGTTNTGELFF. The DNA of the CDR3 is TGTGCCAGCAGTTTACTCTCCGGGACGACGAACACCGGGGAGCTGTTTTTT.

The rearrangement joins TRBV7-2 to TRBJ2-7; no clear D gene. Deletions cut 1 base from V and 4 bases from J, with 17 bases between. The length of the CDR3 is 16 residues. Germline V gene lookup returns CDR1 SGHTA and CDR2 FQGNSA. CDR3 DNA: TGTGCCAGCAGCTTAGTGCCGGGCATTGTGTCGTACGAGCAGTACTTC. It specifies CASSLVPGIVSYEQYF.

The rearrangement links TRBV5-4 to TRBJ1-3, with D hard to call. CDR3 size: 14 residues. CDR1 and CDR2 from the germline V gene are SGHNT and YYREEE (reference sequence). V was shortened by 0 bases and J by 4 bases, with 8 bases between the two germline ends. DNA for the CDR3: TGTGCCAGCAGCTTGGCGCCAGGAGGAAACACCATATATTTT. The encoded protein is CASSLAPGGNTIYF.

V usage is TRBV6-5 and J usage is TRBJ1-6; no clear D gene. V shed 7 bases and J shed 5 bases, with 9 bases lying between them. Germline CDR1 MNHEY, CDR2 SVGAGI. This CDR3 is built from 13 residues. CDR3 loop: CASKATNNSPLHF. The DNA for the CDR3 is TGTGCCAGCAAGGCGACTAATAATTCACCCCTCCACTTT.